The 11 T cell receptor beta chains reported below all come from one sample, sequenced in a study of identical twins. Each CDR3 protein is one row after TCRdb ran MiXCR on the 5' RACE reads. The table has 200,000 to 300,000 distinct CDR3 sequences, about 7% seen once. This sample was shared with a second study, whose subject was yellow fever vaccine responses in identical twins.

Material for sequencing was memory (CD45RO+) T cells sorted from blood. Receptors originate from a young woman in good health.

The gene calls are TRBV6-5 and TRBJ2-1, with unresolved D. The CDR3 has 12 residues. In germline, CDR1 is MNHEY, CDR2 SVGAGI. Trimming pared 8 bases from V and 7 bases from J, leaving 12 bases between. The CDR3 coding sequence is TGTGCCAGCTGGATGGGTGGGAATGAGCAGTTCTTC. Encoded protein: CASWMGGNEQFF.

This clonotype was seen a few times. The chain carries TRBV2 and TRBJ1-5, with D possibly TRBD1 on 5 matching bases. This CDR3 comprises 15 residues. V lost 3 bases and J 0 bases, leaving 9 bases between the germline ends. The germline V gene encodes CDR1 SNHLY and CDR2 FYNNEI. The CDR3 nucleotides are TGTGCCAGCAGTGAGGGACTTAGTAGCAATCAGCCCCAGCATTTT. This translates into CASSEGLSSNQPQHF.

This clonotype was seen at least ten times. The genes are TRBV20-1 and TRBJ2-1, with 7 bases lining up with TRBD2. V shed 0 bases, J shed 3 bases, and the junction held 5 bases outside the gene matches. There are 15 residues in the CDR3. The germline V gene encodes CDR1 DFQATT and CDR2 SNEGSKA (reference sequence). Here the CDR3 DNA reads TGCAGTGCTAGAGATGGGCTAGCGGACTACAATGAGCAGTTCTTC. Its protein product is CSARDGLADYNEQFF.

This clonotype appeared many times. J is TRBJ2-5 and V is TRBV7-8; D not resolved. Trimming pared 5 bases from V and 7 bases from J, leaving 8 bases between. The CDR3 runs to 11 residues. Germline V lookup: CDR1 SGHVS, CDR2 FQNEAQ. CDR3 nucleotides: TGTGCCAGCAGCCCCCCGGGGACCCAGTACTTC. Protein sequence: CASSPPGTQYF.

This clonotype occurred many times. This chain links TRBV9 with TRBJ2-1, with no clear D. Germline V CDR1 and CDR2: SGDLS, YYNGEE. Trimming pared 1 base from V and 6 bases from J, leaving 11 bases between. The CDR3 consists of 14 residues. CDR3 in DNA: TGTGCCAGCAGCGTATACGCGACCTCCAATGAGCAGTTCTTC. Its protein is CASSVYATSNEQFF.

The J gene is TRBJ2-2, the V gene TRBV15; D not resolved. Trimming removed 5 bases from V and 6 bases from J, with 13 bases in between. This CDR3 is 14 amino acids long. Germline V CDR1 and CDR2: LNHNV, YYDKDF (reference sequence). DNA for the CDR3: TGTGCCACCAGCCCAGACCCTGGGGCCGGGGAGCTGTTTTTT. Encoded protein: CATSPDPGAGELFF.

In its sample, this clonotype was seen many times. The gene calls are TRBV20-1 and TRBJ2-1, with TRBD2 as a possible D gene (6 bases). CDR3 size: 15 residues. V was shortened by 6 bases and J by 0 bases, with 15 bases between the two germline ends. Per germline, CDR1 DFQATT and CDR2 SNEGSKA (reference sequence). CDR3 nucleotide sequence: TGCAGTGCCCTGACCGGGAGCAGCTCCTACAATGAGCAGTTCTTC. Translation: CSALTGSSSYNEQFF.

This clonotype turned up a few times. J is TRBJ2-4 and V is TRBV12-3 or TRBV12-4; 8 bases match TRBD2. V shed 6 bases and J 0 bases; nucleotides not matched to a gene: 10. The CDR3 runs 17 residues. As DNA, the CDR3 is TGTGCCAGCAGCTCCTATCGGGGGGGTCTAGCCAAAAACATTCAGTACTTC. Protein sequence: CASSSYRGGLAKNIQYF.

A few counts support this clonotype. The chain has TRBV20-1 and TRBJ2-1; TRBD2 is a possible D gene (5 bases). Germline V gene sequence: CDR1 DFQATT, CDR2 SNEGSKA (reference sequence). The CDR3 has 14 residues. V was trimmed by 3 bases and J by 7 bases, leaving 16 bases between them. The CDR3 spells CSASSVGDWNEQFF. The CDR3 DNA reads TGCAGTGCTAGTTCGGTGGGAGACTGGAATGAGCAGTTCTTC.

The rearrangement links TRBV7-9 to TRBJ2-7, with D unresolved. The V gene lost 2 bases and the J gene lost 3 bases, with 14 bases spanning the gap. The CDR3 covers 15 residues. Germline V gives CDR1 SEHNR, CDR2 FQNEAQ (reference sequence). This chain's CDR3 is CASSLTPQFLYEQYF. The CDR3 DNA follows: TGTGCCAGCAGCTTAACCCCCCAGTTTCTCTACGAGCAGTACTTC.

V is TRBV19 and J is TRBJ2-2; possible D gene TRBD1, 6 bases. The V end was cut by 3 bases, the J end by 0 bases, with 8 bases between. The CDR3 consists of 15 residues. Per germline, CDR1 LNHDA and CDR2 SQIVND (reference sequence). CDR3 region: CASSIQGTNTGELFF. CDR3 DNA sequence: TGTGCCAGTAGTATCCAGGGGACGAACACCGGGGAGCTGTTTTTT. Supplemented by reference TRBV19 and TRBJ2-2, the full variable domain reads DGGITQSPKYLFRKEGQNVTLSCEQNLNHDAMYWYRQDPGQGLRLIYYSQIVNDFQKGDIAEGYSVSREKKESFPLTVTSAQKNPTAFYLCASSIQGTNTGELFFGEGSRLTVL.